This passage covers 10 T cell receptor beta chains from one sample sequenced in a study of T-cell reconstitution after alpha-beta-depleted transplantation in children (dated by TCRdb to 2016 to 2017). Libraries were built with PCR. Sequencing instrument: Illumina HiSeq 2500. TCR library preparation used molecular barcoding, with unique molecular identifiers applied to normalize quantification of the TCRbeta repertoire. TCRdb applied fastp at Q25 and MiXCR to the public reads, then kept only in-frame beta chains. Here each entry gathers all rows of one CDR3 protein and keeps the most common genes and DNA. This sample gives around 480,000 distinct CDR3 sequences in total; roughly 33% of them show up just once. The ten biggest clones cover 2% to 3% of the sample. The sample consisted of PBMCs from the stem cell graft donor, taken from the stem cell graft. These receptor sequences come from a human donor who donated a stem cell graft to a child with aplastic anemia.

In this sample, this clonotype turned up a few times. The chain links TRBV7-6 to TRBJ2-7; TRBD1 aligns across 8 bases. The CDR3 extends over 15 amino acids. Germline loops: CDR1 SGHVS, CDR2 FNYEAQ. The V and J ends lost 5 bases and 2 bases, in that order; junction bases with no gene match: 8. Here the CDR3 DNA reads TGTGCCAGCAGCCAGCCGGGACAGGTGACCTACGAGCAGTACTTC. As protein: CASSQPGQVTYEQYF.

The CDR3 loop reads CASSSSGTSEQYV. The CDR3 DNA follows: TGTGCCAGCAGCTCATCGGGGACTAGCGAGCAGTACGTC. J is TRBJ2-7 and V is TRBV7-9, with 8 nucleotides matching TRBD2. V dropped 4 bases and J dropped 6; count of bases not matched to a gene: 5. The CDR3 extends over 13 amino acids. Germline CDR1 SEHNR, CDR2 FQNEAQ (reference sequence).

The rearrangement joins TRBV29-1 to TRBJ2-1; 8 bases fit TRBD2. V lost 4 bases, J lost 2 bases, and 4 bases stayed unmatched. From germline, CDR1 is SQVTM and CDR2 ANQGSEA. There are 14 residues in the CDR3. CDR3 bases: TGCAGCGTTGGAAAGCGGGGGACCTACAATGAGCAGTTCTTC. This translates into CSVGKRGTYNEQFF.

This clonotype has ten or more counts. The V and J genes are TRBV15 and TRBJ2-7; the match to TRBD1 covers 12 bases. The V gene's germline CDR1 is LNHNV and CDR2 YYDKDF (reference sequence). The CDR3 spans 15 residues. The V segment lost 5 bases and the J segment 6 bases; nucleotides outside the gene matches: 8. The CDR3 DNA sequence: TGTGCCACCAGCCCCGGGACAGGGGGCTTTAGCGAGCAGTACTTC. Its protein is CATSPGTGGFSEQYF.

This clonotype appeared a few times. The chain's CDR3 is CAISATGPNQPQHF. CDR3 nucleotides: TGTGCCATCAGTGCAACAGGGCCTAATCAGCCCCAGCATTTT. This chain joins TRBV10-3 and TRBJ1-5; tentative D call: TRBD1 (6 bases). With 4 bases removed from V and 4 bases from J, the gap between germline ends came to 11 bases. The CDR3 consists of 14 residues. Germline V gives CDR1 ENHRY, CDR2 SYGVKD.

This chain uses TRBV19 with TRBJ1-5; D is possibly TRBD1 (5 bases). V lost 5 bases and J 2 bases, leaving 22 bases between the germline ends. The CDR3 has 18 residues. Germline CDR1 LNHDA, CDR2 SQIVND (reference sequence). CDR3 in DNA: TGTGCCAGTAGTCCCGCATGGGGGGTACCCGGTCGCAATCAGCCCCAGCATTTT. This translates into CASSPAWGVPGRNQPQHF.

DNA for the CDR3: TGCGCCAGCAGCTGGGGACAGGGGAGAGGGGACACTGAAGCTTTCTTT. This gives the protein CASSWGQGRGDTEAFF. The chain joins TRBV5-1 to TRBJ1-1; 10 bases are shared with TRBD1. This CDR3 comprises 16 residues. Germline V CDR1 and CDR2: SGHRS, YFSETQ. Trimming at V came to 3 bases and at J to 3 bases, leaving 8 bases not matched to a gene.

The chain couples TRBV7-9 to TRBJ2-3, with TRBD2 matching 10 bases. The germline V gene has CDR1 SEHNR and CDR2 FQNEAQ (reference sequence). V gave up 6 bases and J gave up 6 bases; unmatched junction bases: 6. The CDR3 consists of 14 residues. CDR3 sequence reads: CASSTGLAVDTQYF. CDR3 DNA: TGTGCCAGCAGTACAGGACTAGCGGTGGATACGCAGTATTTT.

V gene TRBV20-1 combines with J gene TRBJ2-5; a weak D match, TRBD1 (5 bases). Germline loops: CDR1 DFQATT, CDR2 SNEGSKA (reference sequence). Trimming pared 5 bases from V and 4 bases from J, leaving 14 bases between. CDR3 length: 13 residues. The CDR3 sequence is CSAPPMGRETQYF. In nucleotides, the CDR3 is TGCAGTGCTCCCCCGATGGGGCGAGAGACCCAGTACTTC.

In DNA, the CDR3 is TGTGCCAGCAGCCCCATAATCCCGCCTGGAAACACCATATATTTT. This encodes CASSPIIPPGNTIYF. This chain connects TRBV5-5 to TRBJ1-3, with D uncertain. The CDR3 runs 15 residues. From germline, CDR1 is SGHKS and CDR2 YYEKEE (reference sequence). V was pared by 4 bases and J by 2 bases, with 13 bases between.